The 24 T cell receptor beta chains below all came from one sample that was sequenced in a study of T cells in Graves' hyperthyroidism and ophthalmopathy. RNA transcripts provided the source from which TCR beta CDR3 regions were amplified. TCR CDR3 regions were first amplified by RT-PCR with HTBI primers. TCRdb fed the multiplex PCR reads into MiXCR, producing one record per CDR3 protein. This table has 500,000 to 800,000 distinct CDR3 sequences, over 40% appearing once. Sequenced sample: peripheral blood or thyroid tissue (not recorded which). Receptors were obtained from an adult man with Graves' disease, either hyperthyroidism or ophthalmopathy (not recorded which).

This clonotype appeared many times. The V gene is TRBV10-3, the J gene TRBJ1-5; D perhaps matches TRBD1 (5 bases). This CDR3 is built from 16 residues. V was cut by 8 bases and J by 2 bases, with 19 bases left in between. Germline V gene sequence: CDR1 ENHRY, CDR2 SYGVKD. CDR3 nucleotides: TGTGCCATCGAGGGGCCGAAAACCGGAGGCAATCAGCCCCAGCATTTT. It codes for CAIEGPKTGGNQPQHF.

This clonotype was counted many times. This rearrangement joins TRBV2 to TRBJ2-2; D call uncertain. The CDR3 spans 12 residues. The germline CDR1 and CDR2 sequences are SNHLY and FYNNEI. V shed 2 bases and J shed 10 bases, with 8 bases lying between them. For the CDR3, the DNA is TGTGCCAGCAGTGAAATTCGGTCGGAGCTGTTTTTT. Protein: CASSEIRSELFF.

This clonotype was found many times. The CDR3 loop is CASSWGGSGNTIYF. CDR3 sequence (DNA): TGTGCCAGCAGCTGGGGAGGCTCTGGAAACACCATATATTTT. The V gene is TRBV7-9, the J gene TRBJ1-3; the D is unclear. The CDR3 is 14 amino acids. Trimming took 4 bases from V and 0 from J, leaving 7 bases between them. Germline values: CDR1 SEHNR, CDR2 FQNEAQ (reference sequence).

In DNA, the CDR3 is TGCGCCAGCAGTGAGTCCGCCCGGGACAGGGGTCAGCCCCAGCATTTT. Protein: CASSESARDRGQPQHF. The chain employs TRBV10-2 and TRBJ1-5; 10 nucleotides agree with TRBD1. Germline V lookup: CDR1 WSHSY, CDR2 SAAADI. This CDR3 has 16 amino acids. V trimming: 0 bases; J trimming: 6 bases; junction bases outside the gene matches: 5.

This chain connects TRBV7-9 to TRBJ1-1; tentative D call: TRBD1 (6 bases). Germline CDR1 is SEHNR and CDR2 is FQNEAQ (reference sequence). This CDR3 is 15 amino acids long. V lost 8 bases to trimming and J lost 2 bases, with 18 bases between them. The CDR3 DNA sequence: TGTGCCAGCCGTCCGACCGGGACACTTAACACTGAAGCTTTCTTT. Protein: CASRPTGTLNTEAFF. Full variable domain (remainder filled in from reference TRBV7-9 and TRBJ1-1): DTGVSQNPRHKITKRGQNVTFRCDPISEHNRLYWYRQTLGQGPEFLTYFQNEAQLEKSRLLSDRFSAERPKGSFSTLEIQRTEQGDSAMYLCASRPTGTLNTEAFFGQGTRLTVV.

To note about this clonotype: Possible read error: a much larger clone is one base away. V usage is TRBV24-1 and J usage is TRBJ1-4; D uncertain. CDR1 KGHDR and CDR2 SFDVKD come from the germline V gene. The CDR3 length is 13 residues. V lost 6 bases and J 3 bases, leaving 7 bases between the germline ends. This chain's CDR3 is CATSSPPNEKLFF. The CDR3 coding sequence is TGTGCCACCAGTAGCCCTCCTAATGAAAAACTGTTTTTT.

This clonotype was seen ten or more times. CDR3 DNA: TGTGCCAGCAGCCAGGTTATCACAGGGGAGCCTGGGGCCAACGTCCTGACTTTC. Translated: CASSQVITGEPGANVLTF. V gene TRBV7-9 combines with J gene TRBJ2-6; 7 bases match TRBD1. V shed 5 bases and J 2 bases; nucleotides not matched to a gene: 12. Germline assignment: CDR1 SEHNR and CDR2 FQNEAQ (reference sequence). This CDR3 has 18 residues.

This clonotype has at least ten counts. The chain is built from TRBV10-3 and TRBJ2-7; D is unresolved. The V gene's germline CDR1 is ENHRY and CDR2 SYGVKD. V shed 3 bases and J shed 1 base, with 10 bases lying between them. The CDR3 spans 14 residues. The CDR3 here is CAISEMAASYEQYF. CDR3 DNA: TGTGCCATCAGTGAAATGGCGGCTTCCTACGAGCAGTACTTC.

This clonotype was seen repeatedly, ten times or more. This sequence joins TRBV7-8 and TRBJ1-3; D not resolved. Per germline, CDR1 SGHVS and CDR2 FQNEAQ. V was pared by 5 bases and J by 1 base, with 12 bases between. The CDR3 loop spans 15 amino acids. The CDR3 bases are TGTGCCAGCAGCCCACGAACCGCTTCTGGAAACACCATATATTTT. Translated, it gives CASSPRTASGNTIYF.

The chain joins TRBV15 to TRBJ2-7; D is uncertain. V was pared by 3 bases and J by 0 bases, with 18 bases between. CDR1 LNHNV and CDR2 YYDKDF come from the germline V gene (reference sequence). The CDR3 totals 17 residues. The CDR3 spells CATSSSYSHRNSYEQYF. The CDR3 DNA reads TGTGCCACCAGCAGCTCCTACAGCCATCGTAACTCCTACGAGCAGTACTTC. The full variable domain, rest sourced from reference TRBV15 and TRBJ2-7, is DAMVIQNPRYQVTQFGKPVTLSCSQTLNHNVMYWYQQKSSQAPKLLFHYYDKDFNNEADTPDNFQSRRPNTSFCFLDIRSPGLGDTAMYLCATSSSYSHRNSYEQYFGPGTRLTVT.

In the case of this clonotype: With a much larger clone just one base away, this may be a read error. V and J are TRBV15 and TRBJ1-1, with 9 bases identical to TRBD1. From germline, CDR1 is LNHNV and CDR2 YYDKDF (reference sequence). The CDR3 runs 16 residues. The CDR3: CAASRAMTGGRAEAFF. For the CDR3, the DNA is TGTGCCGCCAGCAGAGCCATGACAGGGGGTCGGGCTGAAGCTTTCTTT.

This clonotype was seen at least ten times. The chain combines TRBV12-3 or TRBV12-4 with TRBJ1-2, with 8 positions matching TRBD1. V dropped 4 bases and J dropped 8; count of bases not matched to a gene: 0. The CDR3 contains 11 residues. In nucleotides, the CDR3 is TGTGCCAGCAGTTCAGGGGGCGGCTACACCTTC. Residues: CASSSGGGYTF.

V is TRBV10-3 and J is TRBJ1-6; TRBD1 might be the D (5 bases). The CDR3 spans 14 residues. The germline gives CDR1 ENHRY, CDR2 SYGVKD. Trimming took 2 bases from V and 6 from J, leaving 8 bases between them. In DNA, the CDR3 is TGTGCCATCAGTGAGCTGGGGCCTAATTCACCCCTCCACTTT. Its protein is CAISELGPNSPLHF.

The sample holds a few counts of this clonotype. The chain links TRBV2 to TRBJ1-1, with TRBD1 identical over 10 bases. The junction had 9 bases not matched to a gene; V was cut back by 10 bases and J by 4 bases. The V gene's germline CDR1 is SNHLY and CDR2 FYNNEI. This CDR3 spans 14 amino acids. The CDR3: CANPGDRGGTEAFF. DNA for the CDR3: TGTGCCAATCCGGGGGACAGGGGAGGCACTGAAGCTTTCTTT.

About this clonotype itself: A read error may account for a junction end that differs from germline. This chain joins TRBV7-9 and TRBJ1-1; 7 bases agree with TRBD1. CDR3 length equals 15 residues. Germline V lookup: CDR1 SEHNR, CDR2 FQNEAQ (reference sequence). CDR3 sequence (DNA): TGTGCCAGCAACTTAGTCGTACAGGGGAACACTGAAGCTTCCTTT. It codes for CASNLVVQGNTEASF.

This clonotype showed up just a few times. The junction differs from germline at one of its ends, possibly a read error. V usage is TRBV10-2 and J usage is TRBJ1-3, with a tentative D call TRBD1 (5 bases). The CDR3 contains 14 residues. CDR1 is WSHSY and CDR2 is SAAADI in the germline V gene. Written as DNA, the CDR3 is TGCGCCAACAGTGATACGGGGGCTGGAAACACCATATATTTT. It is translated as CANSDTGAGNTIYF.

Details on this clonotype: This CDR3 fails to terminate in the conserved phenylalanine or tryptophan, so it likely reflects a read error. The chain has TRBV5-1 and TRBJ1-1; 8 nucleotides align to TRBD1. V gave up 0 bases and J gave up 6 bases; unmatched junction bases: 7. The CDR3 is 15 residues long. Germline CDR1 is SGHRS and CDR2 is YFSETQ. The CDR3 nucleotides are TGCGCCAGCAGCTTGGTTCCGGACAGGGTATCTGAAGCTTTCCTT. It is translated as CASSLVPDRVSEAFL.

This clonotype has only a few counts. A much larger clone lies a single base off, so this may be a read error. Here the CDR3 DNA reads TGTGCCAGCAGTTCCGGGACAGGGGGCTATGGCTACACCTTC. It is translated as CASSSGTGGYGYTF. The V and J genes are TRBV10-3 and TRBJ1-2; 11 nucleotides agree with TRBD1. Germline V gene sequence: CDR1 ENHRY, CDR2 SYGVKD. CDR3 size: 14 residues.

This clonotype was seen once. This could be a read error, since a much larger clone is one nucleotide away. Likely a read error: the CDR3 ends without its conserved phenylalanine or tryptophan. This rearrangement joins TRBV7-6 to TRBJ1-1; TRBD1 agrees at 7 bases. The CDR3 consists of 12 residues. After removal of 3 bases from V and 8 bases from J, the junction contained 3 bases not matched to a gene. Per the germline V gene, CDR1 is SGHVS and CDR2 is FNYEAQ. This CDR3 is CASSFGTDEAFL. The CDR3 DNA sequence: TGTGCCAGCAGCTTCGGGACAGACGAAGCTTTCCTT.

This chain links TRBV25-1 with TRBJ1-5; 7 nucleotides agree with TRBD1. The V gene end was trimmed by 1 base and the J gene end by 4 bases; junction bases not matched to a gene: 10. This CDR3 comprises 17 residues. Germline lookup yields CDR1 MGHDK and CDR2 SYGVNS. CDR3 region: CASSEFAGQDLNQPQHF. The CDR3 nucleotides read TGTGCCAGCAGTGAATTCGCCGGACAGGATCTAAATCAGCCCCAGCATTTT. Using reference TRBV25-1 and TRBJ1-5 for the parts outside the CDR3, the full variable domain is EADIYQTPRYLVIGTGKKITLECSQTMGHDKMYWYQQDPGMELHLIHYSYGVNSTEKGDLSSESTVSRIRTEHFPLTLESARPSHTSQYLCASSEFAGQDLNQPQHFGDGTRLSIL.

As concerns this clonotype: This may arise from a read error, as a much more abundant clone is one base away. This chain links TRBV7-8 with TRBJ1-6; TRBD1 is a possible D gene (5 bases). CDR1 is SGHVS, CDR2 FQNEAQ, per germline. The CDR3 totals 15 residues. This CDR3 is CVSIRTFSYNSPLHF. As DNA, the CDR3 is TGTGTCAGCATCCGGACATTTTCCTATAATTCACCCCTCCACTTT.

V usage is TRBV10-3 and J usage is TRBJ2-7; tentative D call: TRBD2 (5 bases). V lost 4 bases to trimming and J lost 2 bases, with 9 bases between them. This CDR3 is built from 13 residues. CDR1 and CDR2 (germline): ENHRY, SYGVKD. CDR3 sequence: CAISAVEAYEQYF. The CDR3 nucleotides are TGTGCCATCAGTGCGGTGGAGGCCTACGAGCAGTACTTC.

The chain joins TRBV2 to TRBJ1-1, with 8 bases aligning to TRBD1. V trimming: 6 bases; J trimming: 1 base; junction bases outside the gene matches: 7. This CDR3 has 15 amino acids. The V gene's germline CDR1 is SNHLY and CDR2 FYNNEI. This CDR3 reads CASSLRDRWNTEAFF. In nucleotides, the CDR3 is TGTGCCAGCAGCCTACGGGACAGGTGGAACACTGAAGCTTTCTTT.

This clonotype was counted at least ten times. The chain carries TRBV29-1 and TRBJ1-2, with 7 bases matching TRBD1. Germline trimming cut 5 bases from V and 7 bases from J; bases unmatched to any gene: 4. Germline CDR1 and CDR2: SQVTM and ANQGSEA. This CDR3 spans 11 amino acids. The DNA for the CDR3 is TGCAGCGTTAGACAGGGTGTTGGCTACACCTTC. Protein product: CSVRQGVGYTF.